The clone carrying this T cell receptor beta chain was recorded at least ten times. The antigen is unknown. Between the trimmed V and J ends, which lost 4 bases and 5 bases, there was a span of 5 bases. Germline CDR1 reads SQVTM; CDR2 reads ANQGSEA. The CDR3 length is 10 residues. These data are taken from a study of identical twins. Whole-study findings and limits: The study found excess low generation probability among twin-shared out-of-frame alpha sequences.

One entry per CDR3 protein, called by TCRdb with MiXCR from the 5' RACE reads. The sample yields more than 1.5 million distinct CDR3 sequences, about 30% seen once. This TCR derives from a newborn girl in good health. Sequencing used cord blood. V usage is TRBV29-1 and J usage is TRBJ2-5; D is uncertain. Written as DNA, the CDR3 is TGCAGCGTTGTTTGGGAGACCCAGTACTTC. Its protein is CSVVWETQYF.